The 32 T cell receptor beta chains below were found in one sample sequenced in a study of T-cell reconstitution after alpha-beta-depleted transplantation in children. Unique molecular identifiers were used to barcode this TCRbeta library. From the PCR reads, TCRdb called clonotypes with MiXCR, one entry per CDR3 protein. The data hold over 7,500 distinct CDR3 sequences, with about 14% observed a single time. Sequenced here: PBMCs, mostly from graft donor cells, sampled 60 days after TCRalphabeta/CD19-depleted stem cell transplant. These TCRs come from a male patient younger than 18 who had a stem cell transplant for acute lymphoblastic leukemia, so the T cells may come from the graft donor.

This clonotype has a count of ten or more. The chain couples TRBV18 to TRBJ1-2; 7 bases map to TRBD1. The CDR3 is 15 amino acids. V lost 3 bases, J lost 14 bases, and 18 bases stayed unmatched. Germline loops: CDR1 KGHSH, CDR2 LQKENI. CDR3 sequence (DNA): TGTGCCAGCTCACCCTCCCCCGGACAGGAAGGGGGTAATACCTTC. Translating gives CASSPSPGQEGGNTF.

This clonotype was seen repeatedly, ten times or more. The rearrangement links TRBV20-1 to TRBJ2-6, with D maybe TRBD2 (5 bases). V gave up 0 bases and J gave up 4 bases, with 22 bases separating them. There are 19 residues in the CDR3. CDR1 and CDR2 from the germline V gene are DFQATT and SNEGSKA (reference sequence). The CDR3 reads CSARDGQAVAGWGANVLTF. The CDR3, as DNA: TGCAGTGCTAGAGACGGCCAAGCGGTGGCCGGATGGGGGGCCAACGTCCTGACTTTC.

CDR3 bases: TGTGCCAGCAGCTCTGCAACCGGGAATGAGCAGTTCTTC. Protein sequence: CASSSATGNEQFF. The chain combines TRBV7-2 with TRBJ2-1; no reliable D call. With 4 bases removed from V and 7 bases from J, the gap between germline ends came to 11 bases. From germline, CDR1 is SGHTA and CDR2 FQGNSA. The CDR3 is made up of 13 amino acids.

This clonotype was seen many times. The chain recombines TRBV9 with TRBJ2-7, with 9 bases identical to TRBD1. The V segment lost 4 bases and the J segment 6 bases; nucleotides outside the gene matches: 8. The CDR3 is 14 amino acids. CDR1 and CDR2 from the germline V gene are SGDLS and YYNGEE. CDR3 bases: TGTGCCAGCAGCCCCACCGGGACAGGGTTCGAGCAGTACTTC. Translation: CASSPTGTGFEQYF.

In its sample, this clonotype was seen many times. Here the CDR3 reads CASVRQGGTEAFF. CDR3 sequence (DNA): TGCGCCAGCGTCCGACAGGGAGGCACTGAAGCTTTCTTT. The rearrangement links TRBV23-1 to TRBJ1-1; the match to TRBD1 covers 7 bases. TRBV23-1 is classed as an ORF, of uncertain function. With 8 bases clipped from V and 4 bases from J, the junction kept 7 bases outside the gene matches. The CDR3 extends over 13 amino acids.

At least ten counts were recorded for this clonotype. The V and J genes are TRBV29-1 and TRBJ1-1; TRBD1 matches 7 bases. Germline V CDR1 and CDR2: SQVTM, ANQGSEA. V shed 2 bases and J 2 bases; nucleotides not matched to a gene: 2. The CDR3 contains 13 residues. This CDR3 is CSVERGPNTEAFF. CDR3 bases: TGCAGCGTTGAAAGGGGGCCCAACACTGAAGCTTTCTTT. The full variable domain, with the rest looked up from reference TRBV29-1 and TRBJ1-1, is SAVISQKPSRDICQRGTSLTIQCQVDSQVTMMFWYRQQPGQSLTLIATANQGSEATYESGFVIDKFPISRPNLTFSTLTVSNMSPEDSSIYLCSVERGPNTEAFFGQGTRLTVV.

This clonotype occurred many times. The rearrangement links TRBV11-3 to TRBJ2-2, with D uncertain. The ends were cut back, 5 bases at V and 6 bases at J, with 13 bases in the middle. CDR1 and CDR2 (germline): SGHNT, YENEEA. The CDR3 consists of 14 residues. The DNA for the CDR3 is TGTGCCAGCAGCCCCTATTCTGGCCCCGGGGAGCTGTTTTTT. Translating it yields CASSPYSGPGELFF.

Ten or more counts support this clonotype. This sequence joins TRBV20-1 and TRBJ1-1; no clear D. This CDR3 is 12 amino acids long. V lost 1 base and J 1 base, leaving 4 bases between the germline ends. Germline V gene data show CDR1 as DFQATT and CDR2 as SNEGSKA (reference sequence). CDR3 in amino acids: CSARVRNTEAFF. The CDR3 region has the DNA TGCAGTGCTAGAGTCAGGAACACTGAAGCTTTCTTT.

By share, this clonotype ranks as medium-sized. CDR3 protein: CASSRGPFKSSSRETQYF. CDR3 coding DNA: TGCGCCAGCAGCAGGGGCCCCTTCAAGAGTTCCTCGAGAGAGACCCAGTACTTC. The chain uses TRBV5-1 and TRBJ2-5; the D gene is possibly TRBD1 (5 bases). Germline values: CDR1 SGHRS, CDR2 YFSETQ. Trimming shortened V by 4 bases and J by 4 bases, and 26 bases separated the two germline ends. The CDR3 runs 18 residues.

Many counts were recorded for this clonotype. The chain joins TRBV20-1 to TRBJ2-2; 10 bases fit TRBD2. V gave up 3 bases and J gave up 3 bases; unmatched junction bases: 7. CDR3 length equals 16 residues. CDR1 is DFQATT, CDR2 SNEGSKA, per germline (reference sequence). Written as DNA, the CDR3 is TGCAGTGCTAGGATCCTAGCGGGAGAGTACACCGGGGAGCTGTTTTTT. As protein: CSARILAGEYTGELFF.

This clonotype was counted at least ten times. This rearrangement joins TRBV6-1 to TRBJ2-1; the match to TRBD2 covers 8 bases. The CDR3 is 15 residues long. Germline loops: CDR1 MNHNS, CDR2 SASEGT. Trimming at V came to 5 bases and at J to 3 bases, leaving 6 bases not matched to a gene. CDR3 nucleotide sequence: TGTGCCAGCAGTCTAGCGGGCTCTATCTACAATGAGCAGTTCTTC. Its protein product is CASSLAGSIYNEQFF.

This clonotype is medium-sized (0.01 to 0.1%) within its sample. The chain links TRBV29-1 to TRBJ2-2; 8 nucleotides match TRBD2. The V gene's germline CDR1 is SQVTM and CDR2 ANQGSEA. CDR3 length: 14 residues. The V gene end was trimmed by 3 bases and the J gene end by 7 bases; junction bases not matched to a gene: 7. CDR3 region: CSVDGARGGGELFF. The DNA for the CDR3 is TGCAGCGTTGACGGGGCTCGGGGGGGCGGGGAGCTGTTTTTT.

The chain joins TRBV29-1 to TRBJ2-7; TRBD1 is a possible D gene (5 bases). The V and J ends lost 7 bases and 3 bases respectively, with 16 bases between them. The CDR3 length is 13 residues. Per the germline V gene, CDR1 is SQVTM and CDR2 is ANQGSEA. The CDR3 loop reads CSAAFYDSYEQYF. For the CDR3, the DNA is TGCAGCGCTGCCTTTTACGACAGCTACGAGCAGTACTTC.

The gene calls are TRBV20-1 and TRBJ1-3, with D maybe TRBD1 (5 bases). Trimming shortened V by 4 bases and J by 0 bases, and 13 bases separated the two germline ends. This CDR3 spans 15 amino acids. The germline CDR1 and CDR2 sequences are DFQATT and SNEGSKA (reference sequence). CDR3 in DNA: TGCAGTGCTACGGGGGAGTGGGACTCTGGAAACACCATATATTTT. The encoded protein is CSATGEWDSGNTIYF.

This clonotype showed up many times. The chain has TRBV7-9 and TRBJ1-2; D is ambiguous. The length of the CDR3 is 17 residues. Germline assignment: CDR1 SEHNR and CDR2 FQNEAQ (reference sequence). Trimming removed 2 bases from V and 1 base from J, with 17 bases in between. Here the CDR3 reads CASSLRPEDPLNYGYTF. In nucleotides, the CDR3 is TGTGCCAGCAGCTTAAGACCCGAAGACCCCCTTAACTATGGCTACACCTTC.

This clonotype was counted many times. The chain is built from TRBV6-1 and TRBJ2-1, with 14 nucleotides matching TRBD2. This CDR3 region has 15 residues. The V segment lost 11 bases and the J segment 7 bases; nucleotides outside the gene matches: 10. In germline, CDR1 is MNHNS, CDR2 SASEGT. Here the CDR3 DNA reads TGTGCCTGCGACACCGGGACTAGCGGGAGTAATGAGCAGTTCTTC. This codes for CACDTGTSGSNEQFF.

This clonotype was observed many times. The genes are TRBV5-1 and TRBJ2-7; D is possibly TRBD2 (5 bases). With 3 bases removed from V and 0 bases from J, the gap between germline ends came to 13 bases. Germline assignment: CDR1 SGHRS and CDR2 YFSETQ. The length of the CDR3 is 15 residues. DNA for the CDR3: TGCGCCAGCAGCTCCCTAGCCGGCCTCTCCTACGAGCAGTACTTC. Translating gives CASSSLAGLSYEQYF.

The table lists this clonotype with many counts. The J gene is TRBJ2-7, the V gene TRBV20-1; D is ambiguous. This CDR3 region has 14 residues. Trimming left V 3 bases short and J 2 bases short, with 14 bases between. The V gene's germline CDR1 is DFQATT and CDR2 SNEGSKA (reference sequence). The CDR3 DNA reads TGCAGTGCTAGCCAAGGTCGGCCCCCCTACGAGCAGTACTTC. Protein: CSASQGRPPYEQYF.

This clonotype was seen repeatedly, ten times or more. This chain uses TRBV7-9 with TRBJ2-7; 8 nucleotides align to TRBD1. V was pared by 0 bases and J by 2 bases, with 3 bases of the junction left unmatched. Germline CDR1 SEHNR, CDR2 FQNEAQ (reference sequence). This CDR3 is 15 amino acids long. As DNA, the CDR3 is TGTGCCAGCAGCTTAGCGGCAGGGGGCCCCTACGAGCAGTACTTC. Translation gives CASSLAAGGPYEQYF. Together with reference TRBV7-9 and TRBJ2-7, the CDR3 gives the full variable domain: DTGVSQNPRHKITKRGQNVTFRCDPISEHNRLYWYRQTLGQGPEFLTYFQNEAQLEKSRLLSDRFSAERPKGSFSTLEIQRTEQGDSAMYLCASSLAAGGPYEQYFGPGTRLTVT.

The chain couples TRBV27 to TRBJ2-1, with D perhaps TRBD2 (5 bases). V lost 5 bases, J lost 0 bases, and 11 bases lay in between. CDR3 length: 15 residues. Germline V gene lookup returns CDR1 MNHEY and CDR2 SMNVEV (reference sequence). In DNA, the CDR3 is TGTGCCAGCAGTCCAGCGGAGAGCTCCTACAATGAGCAGTTCTTC. This encodes CASSPAESSYNEQFF.

This clonotype showed up many times. This rearrangement joins TRBV5-8 to TRBJ2-1; 8 bases are shared with TRBD1. This CDR3 spans 14 amino acids. V gave up 0 bases and J gave up 9 bases; unmatched junction bases: 5. The germline gives CDR1 SGHTS, CDR2 YDEGEE. CDR3: CASSLGTGRFEQFF. DNA of the CDR3: TGTGCCAGCAGCTTGGGGACAGGGCGTTTTGAGCAGTTCTTC.

At least ten counts were recorded for this clonotype. This chain connects TRBV7-2 to TRBJ2-7; D might be TRBD2 (6 bases). This CDR3 has 14 residues. Germline V gene lookup returns CDR1 SGHTA and CDR2 FQGNSA. V was trimmed by 1 base and J by 6 bases, leaving 13 bases between them. CDR3 bases: TGTGCCAGCAGCTTAGTGCGGGGCGGCGTCGAGCAGTACTTC. It specifies CASSLVRGGVEQYF.

This clonotype appeared many times. V usage is TRBV7-2 and J usage is TRBJ2-7; a possible D gene is TRBD2 (5 bases). The germline gives CDR1 SGHTA, CDR2 FQGNSA. The CDR3 consists of 11 residues. Trimming cost V 5 bases and J 5 bases, with 7 bases left between them. As DNA, the CDR3 is TGTGCCAGCAGCCGGACTCACGAGCAGTACTTC. Residues: CASSRTHEQYF.

The gene calls are TRBV7-8 and TRBJ2-3; maybe TRBD2 (5 bases). This CDR3 has 12 residues. The V end was cut by 5 bases, the J end by 3 bases, with 6 bases between. Germline-derived CDR1 and CDR2 are SGHVS and FQNEAQ. CDR3 in DNA: TGTGCCAGCAGCGGGAGAACAGATACGCAGTATTTT. Its protein product is CASSGRTDTQYF.

This clonotype was counted at least ten times. J is TRBJ2-2 and V is TRBV6-6, with unresolved D. The CDR3 has 13 amino acids. The germline V gene encodes CDR1 MNHNY and CDR2 SVGAGI (reference sequence). V was cut by 5 bases and J by 1 base, with 5 bases left in between. DNA of the CDR3: TGTGCCAGCAGTCACAGGAACACCGGGGAGCTGTTTTTT. This gives the protein CASSHRNTGELFF.

This clonotype was observed at least ten times. This chain joins TRBV19 and TRBJ2-1; D unresolved. The V end was cut by 4 bases, the J end by 10 bases, with 11 bases between. The CDR3 is 12 residues long. Germline-derived CDR1 and CDR2 are LNHDA and SQIVND (reference sequence). The CDR3 spells CASSTLTNEQFF. The DNA of the CDR3 is TGTGCCAGTAGTACCCTCACTAACGAGCAGTTCTTC.

This sequence joins TRBV29-1 and TRBJ2-2, with a tentative D call TRBD2 (6 bases). Trimming took off 4 bases at V and 1 base at J, with 10 bases between the two ends. CDR1 SQVTM and CDR2 ANQGSEA come from the germline V gene. This CDR3 region has 14 residues. The CDR3: CSVGVAVNTGELFF. The CDR3 nucleotides read TGCAGCGTTGGGGTAGCGGTGAACACCGGGGAGCTGTTTTTT.

At least ten counts were recorded for this clonotype. The chain links TRBV20-1 to TRBJ1-6; TRBD1 aligns across 10 bases. The germline CDR1 and CDR2 sequences are DFQATT and SNEGSKA (reference sequence). The CDR3 covers 15 residues. After removal of 6 bases from V and 7 bases from J, the junction contained 9 bases not matched to a gene. The CDR3 DNA reads as TGCAGTGCGGAGTCTAGGGGACAGGGGAATTCACCCCTCCACTTT. Its protein product is CSAESRGQGNSPLHF.

This clonotype has ten or more counts. The rearrangement links TRBV4-3 to TRBJ2-7; 11 nucleotides align to TRBD2. Looked up from germline, CDR1 is LGHNA and CDR2 is YSLEER. This CDR3 is built from 16 residues. V shed 0 bases, J shed 2 bases, and the junction held 3 bases outside the gene matches. CDR3 coding DNA: TGCGCCAGCAGCCAAGACCCTAGCGGGGGGCCCTACGAGCAGTACTTC. Its protein product is CASSQDPSGGPYEQYF.

This clonotype showed up many times. The chain joins TRBV20-1 to TRBJ2-1; 11 bases are shared with TRBD2. CDR1 is DFQATT and CDR2 is SNEGSKA in the germline V gene (reference sequence). The trim removed 5 bases at V and 2 bases at J, leaving 8 bases unmatched. This CDR3 has 16 residues. The CDR3 reads CSAHASGRPPYNEQFF. The CDR3 DNA reads as TGCAGTGCTCATGCTAGCGGGAGGCCACCCTACAATGAGCAGTTCTTC.

This clonotype has at least ten counts. J is TRBJ2-5 and V is TRBV2; a weak D match, TRBD2 (6 bases). The germline CDR1 and CDR2 sequences are SNHLY and FYNNEI. The germline V and J ends were trimmed by 7 bases and 4 bases, with 19 bases remaining between them. CDR3 length: 15 amino acids. The CDR3 nucleotides read TGTGCCAGCACCGGGCGGGGAAAGGCCGTAGAGACCCAGTACTTC. Residues: CASTGRGKAVETQYF. The whole variable domain, filled in from reference TRBV2 and TRBJ2-5, reads EPEVTQTPSHQVTQMGQEVILRCVPISNHLYFYWYRQILGQKVEFLVSFYNNEISEKSEIFDDQFSVERPDGSNFTLKIRSTKLEDSAMYFCASTGRGKAVETQYFGPGTRLLVL.

This clonotype was observed at least ten times. CDR3 protein: CSARDSGRATYEQYF. The DNA of the CDR3 is TGCAGTGCTAGAGATAGCGGGAGGGCAACCTACGAGCAGTACTTC. The chain employs TRBV20-1 and TRBJ2-7; 11 positions agree with TRBD2. Germline V CDR1 and CDR2: DFQATT, SNEGSKA (reference sequence). The CDR3 is 15 amino acids. V shed 0 bases and J 2 bases; nucleotides not matched to a gene: 3.